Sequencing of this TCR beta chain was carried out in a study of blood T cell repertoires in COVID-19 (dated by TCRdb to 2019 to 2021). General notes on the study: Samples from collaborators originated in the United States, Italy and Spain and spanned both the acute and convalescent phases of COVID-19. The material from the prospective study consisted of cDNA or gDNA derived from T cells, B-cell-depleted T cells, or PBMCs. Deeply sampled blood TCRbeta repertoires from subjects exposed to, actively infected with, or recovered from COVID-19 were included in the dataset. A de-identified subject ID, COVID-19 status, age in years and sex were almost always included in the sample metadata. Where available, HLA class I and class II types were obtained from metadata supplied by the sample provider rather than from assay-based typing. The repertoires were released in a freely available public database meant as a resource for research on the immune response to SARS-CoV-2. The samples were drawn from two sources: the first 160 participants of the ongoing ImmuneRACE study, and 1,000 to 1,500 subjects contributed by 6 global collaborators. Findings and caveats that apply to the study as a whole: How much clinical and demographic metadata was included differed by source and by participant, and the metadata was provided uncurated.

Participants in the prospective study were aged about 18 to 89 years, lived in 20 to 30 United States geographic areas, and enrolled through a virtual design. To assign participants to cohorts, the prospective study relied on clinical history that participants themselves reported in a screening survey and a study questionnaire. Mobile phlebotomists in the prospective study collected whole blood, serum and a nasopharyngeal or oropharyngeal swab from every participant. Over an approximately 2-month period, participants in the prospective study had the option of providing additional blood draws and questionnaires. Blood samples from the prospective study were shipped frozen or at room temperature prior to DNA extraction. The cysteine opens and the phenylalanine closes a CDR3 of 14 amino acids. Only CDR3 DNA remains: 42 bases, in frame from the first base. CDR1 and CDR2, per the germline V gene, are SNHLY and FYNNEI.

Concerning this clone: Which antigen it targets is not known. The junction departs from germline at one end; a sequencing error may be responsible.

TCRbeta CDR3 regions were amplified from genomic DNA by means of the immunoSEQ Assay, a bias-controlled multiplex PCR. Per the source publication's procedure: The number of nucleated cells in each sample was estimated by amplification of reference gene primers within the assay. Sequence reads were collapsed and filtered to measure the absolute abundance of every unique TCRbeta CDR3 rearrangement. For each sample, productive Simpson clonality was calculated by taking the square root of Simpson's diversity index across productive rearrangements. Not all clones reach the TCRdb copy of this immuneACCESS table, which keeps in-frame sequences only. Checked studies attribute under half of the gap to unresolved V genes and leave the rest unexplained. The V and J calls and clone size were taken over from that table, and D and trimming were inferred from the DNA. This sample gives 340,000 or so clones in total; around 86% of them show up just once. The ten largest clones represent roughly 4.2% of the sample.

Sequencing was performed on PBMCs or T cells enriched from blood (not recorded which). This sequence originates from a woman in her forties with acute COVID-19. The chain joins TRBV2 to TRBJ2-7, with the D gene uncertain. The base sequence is TGTGCCTGCAGAGTAACAAGGAGCTCCTACGAGCAGTACTTC. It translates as CACRVTRSSYEQYF.